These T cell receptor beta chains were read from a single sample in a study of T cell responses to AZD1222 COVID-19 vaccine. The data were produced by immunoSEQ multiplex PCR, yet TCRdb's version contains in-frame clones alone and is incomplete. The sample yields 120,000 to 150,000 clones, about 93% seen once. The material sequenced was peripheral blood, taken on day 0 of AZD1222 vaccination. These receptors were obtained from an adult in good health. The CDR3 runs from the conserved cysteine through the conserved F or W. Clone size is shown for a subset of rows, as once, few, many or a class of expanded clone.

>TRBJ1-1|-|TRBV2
CASNRQGMNTEAFF
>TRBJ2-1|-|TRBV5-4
CASSLKTSLNEQFF
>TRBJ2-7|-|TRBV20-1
CSASGVAGDEQYF
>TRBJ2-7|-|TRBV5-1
CASSSNPDGGFSEQYF
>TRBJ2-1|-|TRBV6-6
CASGRNSNEQFF
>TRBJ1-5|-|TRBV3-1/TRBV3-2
CASSWDRDQPQHF
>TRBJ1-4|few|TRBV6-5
CASSYSIPANNEKLFF
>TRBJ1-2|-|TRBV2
CASRAGTGVYGYTF
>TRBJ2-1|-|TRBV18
CASSKISGRVDLSSYNEQFF
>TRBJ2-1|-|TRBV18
CASSLTSNEQFF
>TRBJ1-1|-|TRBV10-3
CAIRTEGAICTEAFF
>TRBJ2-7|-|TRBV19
CASSIAGTAQYEQYF
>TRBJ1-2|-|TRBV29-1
CSVDPRGMFHGYTF
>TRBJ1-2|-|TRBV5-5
CASSPFREPGENGYTF
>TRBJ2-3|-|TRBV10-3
CAISEPFGAGYGGDTQYF
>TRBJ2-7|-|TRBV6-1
CASSEIAGEPSYEQYF